The T cell receptor (beta chain) under discussion was sequenced for a study of OX40 agonist ivuxolimab in advanced cancers. The overall study: The mean age was 60 years, ranging from about 23 to 79, with 65% to 85% of participants male. Prior anti-PD-1, anti-PD-L1 or anti-CTLA-4 therapy was allowed; approximately 41% had some.

Using immunoSEQ multiplex PCR, the repertoire was profiled, and TCRdb retains in-frame clones only, with some absent. The repertoire consists of 50,000 to 60,000 clones, with 82% occurring once and the leading ten covering over 1.3%. This clone was counted only a few times. What it binds is unknown. Regarding the study as a whole: At 0.1 to 3.0 mg/kg and by week 6, CD4+ and CD8+ T cells in the blood had expanded clonally. Some nonresponders additionally presented with little normalized T-cell clonal expansion.

The sample in question was CD4+ or CD8+ T cells sorted from blood, obtained in a trial of the OX40 agonist ivuxolimab. This clonotype originated in an adult with an advanced solid tumor such as melanoma, head and neck, liver or kidney cancer.

CDR3 residues: CASSLGGTAFF. The CDR3 nucleotides read TGTGCCAGCAGCTTAGGGGGGACTGCTTTCTTT. This chain connects TRBV7-2 to TRBJ1-1; TRBD1 is a possible D gene (5 bases). Between the trimmed V and J ends, which lost 1 base and 11 bases, there was a span of 8 bases. The length of the CDR3 is 11 residues. Germline V CDR1 and CDR2: SGHTA, FQGNSA.